These 10 T cell receptor beta chains share one sample of origin, sequenced in a study of blood T cells in healthy people across ages. Alongside a J-beta primer mix, a sample-barcoded 5' primer served in a second PCR lasting roughly 6 to 11 cycles. TCRdb fed the 5' RACE reads into MiXCR, producing one record per CDR3 protein. The sample records about 780,000 distinct CDR3 sequences, about 59% being singletons. Sequenced input: blood. Receptors were obtained from a man younger than 45 in good health.

The chain recombines TRBV7-2 with TRBJ1-2, with 8 bases identical to TRBD1. V shed 5 bases, J shed 6 bases, and the junction held 8 bases outside the gene matches. The length of the CDR3 is 14 residues. Germline CDR1 SGHTA, CDR2 FQGNSA. The CDR3 sequence is CASSGTGLANGYTF. CDR3 DNA: TGTGCCAGCAGCGGGACAGGCTTGGCTAATGGCTACACCTTC.

The genes are TRBV21-1 and TRBJ2-7; TRBD1, as called in the table, went unchecked against the DNA. TRBV21-1 is described as a pseudogene. The CDR3 extends over 16 amino acids. The CDR3 sequence: CASSIGAGGHSYEQYF. In DNA, the CDR3 is TGTGCCAGCAGCATCGGGGCGGGGGGACACTCCTACGAGCAGTACTTC.

This sequence joins TRBV29-1 and TRBJ1-2, with D possibly TRBD1 on 5 matching bases. CDR1 and CDR2 from the germline V gene are SQVTM and ANQGSEA. Trimming stripped 7 bases from V and 3 bases from J, with 15 bases between. The CDR3 spans 13 residues. CDR3: CSARRDAYYGYTF. The CDR3 nucleotides are TGCAGCGCCCGGCGGGACGCTTACTATGGCTACACCTTC. Variable domain in full (rest from reference TRBV29-1 and TRBJ1-2): SAVISQKPSRDICQRGTSLTIQCQVDSQVTMMFWYRQQPGQSLTLIATANQGSEATYESGFVIDKFPISRPNLTFSTLTVSNMSPEDSSIYLCSARRDAYYGYTFGSGTRLTVV.

The DNA of the CDR3 is TGTGCCAGCAGCCCCCAGGAACGGGTGGGCGCTTTCTTT. The encoded protein is CASSPQERVGAFF. The chain is built from TRBV3-1 and TRBJ1-1; D ambiguous. The germline V and J ends were trimmed by 4 bases and 11 bases, with 17 bases remaining between them. This CDR3 comprises 13 residues. Germline CDR1 LGHDT, CDR2 YNNKEL (reference sequence).

The chain has TRBV27 and TRBJ1-2; 8 bases match TRBD1. Germline V lookup: CDR1 MNHEY, CDR2 SMNVEV (reference sequence). The J segment lost 5 bases and the V segment lost 8 bases, leaving 7 bases of the junction unmatched. The CDR3 extends over 13 amino acids. In nucleotides, the CDR3 is TGTGCCAGCGGGACAGGTCTTGGGTATGGCTACACCTTC. This codes for CASGTGLGYGYTF.

As concerns this clonotype: A junction boundary mismatches the germline segment, possibly from a read error. This chain joins TRBV4-3 and TRBJ2-1, with 7 bases that match TRBD1. Per the germline V gene, CDR1 is LGHNA and CDR2 is YSLEER. The CDR3 contains 14 residues. For the CDR3, the DNA is TGCGCCGGCAGCCAAGGGGGCCCGAGGTATGAGCAGTTCTTC. Protein sequence: CAGSQGGPRYEQFF.

The V and J genes are TRBV12-5 and TRBJ2-1, with a tentative D call TRBD2 (6 bases). CDR1 and CDR2 (germline): LGHNT, FRNRAP. The CDR3 covers 15 residues. The V and J ends lost 1 base and 0 bases respectively, with 7 bases between them. DNA for the CDR3: TGTGCTAGTGGTTTGGACGGGGGCTCCTACAATGAGCAGTTCTTC. Its translation: CASGLDGGSYNEQFF.

This clonotype was seen more than once but under ten times. This chain uses TRBV12-3 or TRBV12-4 with TRBJ2-6; no firm D call. Deletions cut 6 bases from V and 3 bases from J, with 12 bases between. The CDR3 is made up of 15 amino acids. DNA of the CDR3: TGTGCCAGCAGACCCGCCCTCGATGGGGCCAACGTCCTGACTTTC. This codes for CASRPALDGANVLTF.

The CDR3 nucleotides are TGTGCCAGCACCCAGACTGCAACTAATGAAAAACTGTTTTTT. Protein sequence: CASTQTATNEKLFF. V usage is TRBV28 and J usage is TRBJ1-4; no clear D gene. The V end lost 7 bases, the J end lost 0 bases, and 9 bases lay between the germline ends. Germline V gene data show CDR1 as MDHEN and CDR2 as SYDVKM. The CDR3 runs to 14 residues.

The chain combines TRBV13 with TRBJ2-7; 7 nucleotides match TRBD1. CDR1 and CDR2 (germline): PRHDT, FYEKMQ (reference sequence). With 5 bases clipped from V and 3 bases from J, the junction kept 7 bases outside the gene matches. This CDR3 has 14 residues. CDR3 loop: CASSKKGQYYEQYF. CDR3 sequence (DNA): TGTGCCAGCAGCAAAAAGGGACAGTACTACGAGCAGTACTTC.